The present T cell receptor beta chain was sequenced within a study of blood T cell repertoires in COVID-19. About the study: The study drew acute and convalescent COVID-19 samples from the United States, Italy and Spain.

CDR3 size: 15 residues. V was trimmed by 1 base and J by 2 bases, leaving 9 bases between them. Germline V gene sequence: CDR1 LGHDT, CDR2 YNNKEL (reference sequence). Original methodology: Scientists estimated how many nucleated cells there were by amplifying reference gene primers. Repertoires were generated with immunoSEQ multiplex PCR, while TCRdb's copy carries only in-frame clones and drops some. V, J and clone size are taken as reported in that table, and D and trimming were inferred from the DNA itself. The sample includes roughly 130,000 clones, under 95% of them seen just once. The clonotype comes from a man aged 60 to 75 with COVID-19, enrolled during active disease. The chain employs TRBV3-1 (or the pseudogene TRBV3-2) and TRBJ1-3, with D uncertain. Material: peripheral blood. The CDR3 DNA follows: TGTGCCAGCAGCCAAGGGCAGGCAACTGGAAACACCATATATTTT. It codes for CASSQGQATGNTIYF.